This is a list of T cell receptor beta chains from one sample in a study of cytomegalovirus exposure and HLA in healthy donors. The method was immunoSEQ multiplex PCR; TCRdb's version includes in-frame clones alone and lacks a portion of them. The sample lists about 190,000 clones; roughly 75% were seen once. The material sequenced was PBMCs. These receptor sequences come from a man aged 25-45 years in good health and CMV-seropositive. CDR3s include the opening cysteine and the closing phenylalanine or tryptophan. The D gene is left open where the match is weak. The listing skips clone size in some rows; elsewhere it reads once, few, many or a size class.

CDR3nt: TGTGCCAGCGCCGGACTAGTTGCCGGGGAGCTGTTTTTT
CDR3aa: CASAGLVAGELFF
d_gene: TRBD2
v_gene: TRBV18
len: 13
j_gene: TRBJ2-2
abundance: NA

CDR3nt: TGTGCCAGCAGCCAAGACGGTACTAGCGGCTTTAGCTCCTACAATGAGCAGTTCTTC
CDR3aa: CASSQDGTSGFSSYNEQFF
d_gene: TRBD2
v_gene: TRBV7-2
len: 19
j_gene: TRBJ2-1
abundance: NA

CDR3nt: TGTGCCACCATAGCAGGGGGACAGGGGGCATTTACTGAAGCTTTCTTT
CDR3aa: CATIAGGQGAFTEAFF
d_gene: TRBD1
v_gene: TRBV7-2
len: 16
j_gene: TRBJ1-1
abundance: NA

CDR3nt: TGTGCCAGCAGCTTAGGCGCAGGGGCTAATCAGCCCCAGCATTTT
CDR3aa: CASSLGAGANQPQHF
d_gene: NA
v_gene: TRBV11-2
len: 15
j_gene: TRBJ1-5
abundance: NA

CDR3nt: TGTGCCAGCACTCCCGAGAAACAGGGCCTTGGGCAGCCCCAGCATTTT
CDR3aa: CASTPEKQGLGQPQHF
d_gene: NA
v_gene: TRBV6-6
len: 16
j_gene: TRBJ1-5
abundance: NA

CDR3nt: TGTGCCAGCAGTGGTCGGACAGGGGGCCCAATAATGGAGACCCAGTACTTC
CDR3aa: CASSGRTGGPIMETQYF
d_gene: TRBD1
v_gene: TRBV27
len: 17
j_gene: TRBJ2-5
abundance: NA

CDR3nt: TGTGCCAGTAGCCCCGACAGGGGTGGCTACACCTTC
CDR3aa: CASSPDRGGYTF
d_gene: TRBD1
v_gene: TRBV19
len: 12
j_gene: TRBJ1-2
abundance: few

CDR3nt: TGTGCCTCTGCGGGACAGGTGGACGAAAAACTGTTTTTT
CDR3aa: CASAGQVDEKLFF
d_gene: TRBD1
v_gene: TRBV7-6
len: 13
j_gene: TRBJ1-4
abundance: NA

CDR3nt: TGTGCCATCAGTGAGAGGGACAGGGCATCCTACGAGCAGTACTTC
CDR3aa: CAISERDRASYEQYF
d_gene: TRBD1
v_gene: TRBV10-3
len: 15
j_gene: TRBJ2-7
abundance: NA

CDR3nt: TGTGCCAGCAGGACATCCGGGCCCTCTGTTCGCTATGGCTACACCTTC
CDR3aa: CASRTSGPSVRYGYTF
d_gene: NA
v_gene: TRBV19
len: 16
j_gene: TRBJ1-2
abundance: NA